Here is one TCR beta chain with its context. Its antigen is still unknown. Samples: about 28 days before transplant, then days 30, 100 and 180 after. The data were obtained in a study of T cell clonotyping in hematopoietic cell transplantation. Overall study findings and caveats: No sorting was done, leaving CD4 and CD8 contributions mixed. Pathologically expanded recipient clonotypes increased progressively from day 30 to day 180 as diversity fell. Broader posttransplant TCR repertoire diversity was predicted by graft donor and pretransplant recipient Inverse Simpson Index values.

The germline gives CDR1 SNHLY, CDR2 FYNNEI. The V end lost 9 bases, the J end lost 8 bases, and 7 bases lay between the germline ends. This CDR3 is 9 amino acids long. Libraries were prepared by immunoSEQ multiplex PCR; TCRdb keeps only in-frame clonotypes and omits some of them. This sample carries under 14,000 clones, under 90% of them seen once, and the ten largest clones take about 40%. This sample comprised PBMCs, obtained 180 days after allogeneic stem cell transplant. The TCR comes from a male patient between 55 and 70 years old who had an allogeneic stem cell transplant from an unrelated donor, so the T cells may come from the graft donor. Some clones in this sample may be carry-over from other donors' samples. This chain joins TRBV2 and TRBJ1-2, with D unresolved. CDR3 nucleotide sequence: TGTGCCAGTGGATTAGGCTACACCTTC. Amino acid sequence: CASGLGYTF.